The clone carrying this T cell receptor (beta chain) was seen more than once but under ten times. Its antigen is unidentified. The sample is drawn from a study of tumour-infiltrating T cells in Burkitt lymphoma. Study-wide background: The Burkitt lymphoma cohort spanned all epidemiological subtypes. Overall and progression-free survival were predicted by productive clonality. Findings and limits, study-wide: Several public clonotypes recurred in numerous Burkitt lymphoma patients.

The protocol was immunoSEQ multiplex PCR, while the TCRdb copy is restricted to in-frame clones and leaves out a portion. Of around 3,500 clones listed, 15% to 20% were seen once; the top ten hold more than 1.2%. Trimming stripped 4 bases from V and 0 bases from J, with 10 bases between. The CDR3 has 14 amino acids. Germline V lookup: CDR1 MGHRA, CDR2 YSYEKL. The sequence was collected from a human donor with Burkitt lymphoma. Sequenced: tumor tissue. This chain uses TRBV4-1 with TRBJ2-7; the D is unclear. The CDR3 nucleotides are TGCGCCAGCAGCCGGAGCGATCCCTCCTACGAGCAGTACTTC. Translating it yields CASSRSDPSYEQYF.